The 32 T cell receptor beta chains below all came from one sample that was sequenced in a study of shared clonotypes between healthy human individuals. The protocol was immunoSEQ multiplex PCR, while the TCRdb copy is restricted to in-frame clones and leaves out a portion. This table holds 2 million to 2.5 million clones, less than 95% found once. Sequences were obtained from naive CD4+ T cells from PBMCs. Documented subset: CD45RA+ positively selected. Source of these receptors: a man aged 18 to 35 in good health. Some clones in this sample may be carry-over from other donors' samples.

CDR3 in DNA: TGCACCAGCAGCCAAGATCGGGTGGGCAGGCCCACAGATACGCAGTATTTT. Translating gives CTSSQDRVGRPTDTQYF. The chain recombines TRBV1 with TRBJ2-3. TRBV1 is a pseudogene locus. The length of the CDR3 is 17 residues.

The chain employs TRBV11-1 and TRBJ2-5; no definite D call. The germline gives CDR1 SGHAT, CDR2 FQDESV (reference sequence). This CDR3 is 15 amino acids long. V lost 4 bases and J lost 3, with 15 bases in between. The CDR3 loop is CASSYNGRVEETQYF. The CDR3 DNA follows: TGTGCCAGCAGCTATAACGGACGCGTAGAAGAGACCCAGTACTTC.

The chain couples TRBV28 to TRBJ2-1, with D uncertain. The ends were cut back, 5 bases at V and 7 bases at J, with 15 bases in the middle. CDR1 is MDHEN, CDR2 SYDVKM, per germline. CDR3 length: 14 residues. CDR3 nucleotide sequence: TGTGCCAGCAGTCCGACGGTGACCGAAAATGAGCAGTTCTTC. Encoded protein: CASSPTVTENEQFF.

The rearrangement links TRBV5-1 to TRBJ2-1; 11 bases agree with TRBD2. The CDR3 extends over 16 amino acids. The V and J ends lost 4 bases and 6 bases, in that order; junction bases with no gene match: 9. CDR1 is SGHRS and CDR2 is YFSETQ in the germline V gene. CDR3: CASSKPLAGGTNEQFF. For the CDR3, the DNA is TGCGCCAGCAGCAAGCCTCTAGCGGGAGGTACCAATGAGCAGTTCTTC.

This clone has a single count. The rearrangement links TRBV5-1 to TRBJ2-1; 9 nucleotides line up with TRBD2. V lost 2 bases, J lost 10 bases, and 7 bases stayed unmatched. CDR1 is SGHRS and CDR2 is YFSETQ in the germline V gene. The CDR3 has 14 amino acids. CDR3 nucleotide sequence: TGCGCCAGCAGCTTTATGGCTAGCGGGGACGAGCAGTTCTTC. The encoded protein is CASSFMASGDEQFF. The full variable domain, its missing parts supplied by reference TRBV5-1 and TRBJ2-1, is KAGVTQTPRYLIKTRGQQVTLSCSPISGHRSVSWYQQTPGQGLQFLFEYFSETQRNKGNFPGRFSGRQFSNSRSEMNVSTLELGDSALYLCASSFMASGDEQFFGPGTRLTVL.

Points on this clone: Other DNA sequences of this sample code for an identical CDR3. V usage is TRBV5-4 and J usage is TRBJ2-3; D is perhaps TRBD1 (6 bases). The length of the CDR3 is 14 residues. Germline V gives CDR1 SGHNT, CDR2 YYREEE (reference sequence). The V and J ends lost 0 bases and 5 bases respectively, with 10 bases between them. CDR3 coding DNA: TGTGCCAGCAGCTTGGGGACAGAAAGAGATACGCAGTATTTT. Its translation: CASSLGTERDTQYF.

Turning to this clone: Other DNA sequences in this specimen translate into the identical CDR3. V gene TRBV5-1 combines with J gene TRBJ1-4; perhaps TRBD1 as D (6 bases). Deletions cut 0 bases from V and 3 bases from J, with 9 bases between. The CDR3 sequence is 15 residues long. CDR1 and CDR2 (germline): SGHRS, YFSETQ. The CDR3 region is CASSLGTGPNEKLFF. CDR3 DNA sequence: TGCGCCAGCAGCTTGGGTACAGGGCCTAATGAAAAACTGTTTTTT.

The chain uses TRBV7-3 and TRBJ2-1, with D tentatively TRBD2 (5 bases). Per the germline V gene, CDR1 is SGHTA and CDR2 is FQGTGA. V shed 3 bases and J shed 7 bases, with 13 bases lying between them. The CDR3 runs to 14 residues. The CDR3 DNA sequence: TGTGCCAGCAGCTTGCTCGCCGGGGAGAATGAGCAGTTCTTC. It encodes CASSLLAGENEQFF.

The chain links TRBV7-2 to TRBJ2-1; TRBD2 matches at 7 bases. Germline CDR1 is SGHTA and CDR2 is FQGNSA. The length of the CDR3 is 15 residues. The J segment lost 3 bases and the V segment lost 5 bases, leaving 7 bases of the junction unmatched. The CDR3 DNA reads as TGTGCCAGCAGCCTATCTAGCGGAAACTACAATGAGCAGTTCTTC. It yields the protein CASSLSSGNYNEQFF.

This chain uses TRBV9 with TRBJ2-3; TRBD1 or TRBD2 may be the D gene (6 bases each). The CDR3 is made up of 19 amino acids. The ends were cut back, 4 bases at V and 0 bases at J, with 24 bases in the middle. Germline V lookup: CDR1 SGDLS, CDR2 YYNGEE. The chain's CDR3 is CASSSPHGGGPMSTDTQYF. The CDR3 coding sequence is TGTGCCAGCAGCTCACCCCACGGGGGCGGGCCAATGAGCACAGATACGCAGTATTTT.

The chain employs TRBV7-8 and TRBJ1-1; 11 positions agree with TRBD1. Germline-derived CDR1 and CDR2 are SGHVS and FQNEAQ. The V and J ends lost 4 bases and 6 bases, in that order; junction bases with no gene match: 10. This CDR3 spans 16 amino acids. The CDR3 DNA sequence: TGTGCCAGCAGCTCCCCTTCCGGGACAGGGGGGGCTGAAGCTTTCTTT. Amino acid sequence: CASSSPSGTGGAEAFF.

V gene TRBV7-9 combines with J gene TRBJ1-4; perhaps TRBD1 as D (6 bases). Germline V gene sequence: CDR1 SEHNR, CDR2 FQNEAQ (reference sequence). This CDR3 is built from 15 residues. V was trimmed by 5 bases and J by 8 bases, leaving 18 bases between them. The CDR3 DNA sequence: TGTGCCAGCAGCCACCCCACGGGGGGGCGCGAAAAACTGTTTTTT. It codes for CASSHPTGGREKLFF.

The chain is built from TRBV28 and TRBJ1-5; no firm D call. Germline V gives CDR1 MDHEN, CDR2 SYDVKM. This CDR3 has 15 residues. V lost 2 bases to trimming and J lost 0 bases, with 8 bases between them. The CDR3 spells CASSLVRYSNQPQHF. The CDR3 DNA reads TGTGCCAGCAGTTTAGTACGCTATAGCAATCAGCCCCAGCATTTT.

In DNA, the CDR3 is TGTGCCCACCCCCAGGGGCGAGAGGGCACAGATACGCAGTATTTT. Protein: CAHPQGREGTDTQYF. V gene TRBV28 combines with J gene TRBJ2-3, with D maybe TRBD1 (6 bases). The germline CDR1 and CDR2 sequences are MDHEN and SYDVKM. With 11 bases removed from V and 1 base from J, the gap between germline ends came to 19 bases. The CDR3 totals 15 residues.

This clone was counted once. The J gene is TRBJ1-5, the V gene TRBV28; D is possibly TRBD1 (6 bases). The CDR3 covers 16 residues. Germline values: CDR1 MDHEN, CDR2 SYDVKM. V shed 8 bases and J shed 0 bases, with 17 bases lying between them. The CDR3 is CASRTGQTDSNQPQHF. In DNA, the CDR3 is TGTGCCAGCCGGACCGGACAGACGGATAGCAATCAGCCCCAGCATTTT. The entire variable domain, with the rest obtained from reference TRBV28 and TRBJ1-5, is as follows: DVKVTQSSRYLVKRTGEKVFLECVQDMDHENMFWYRQDPGLGLRLIYFSYDVKMKEKGDIPEGYSVSREKKERFSLILESASTNQTSMYLCASRTGQTDSNQPQHFGDGTRLSIL.

The chain is built from TRBV18 and TRBJ2-6; D is unresolved. The CDR3 covers 19 residues. Germline assignment: CDR1 KGHSH and CDR2 LQKENI. The V end was cut by 4 bases, the J end by 0 bases, with 19 bases between. CDR3 sequence: CASSLRPQIEPSGANVLTF. The DNA for the CDR3 is TGTGCCAGCTCACTTCGACCACAGATTGAGCCCTCTGGGGCCAACGTCCTGACTTTC.

The chain combines TRBV19 with TRBJ1-3; D is unresolved. Trimming removed 8 bases at V and 0 bases at J, with 11 bases between. Germline V gives CDR1 LNHDA, CDR2 SQIVND (reference sequence). The CDR3 is 14 amino acids. The CDR3 DNA sequence: TGTGCCAGTGGAGGCGGGAACTCTGGAAACACCATATATTTT. Its protein product is CASGGGNSGNTIYF.

The J gene is TRBJ2-3, the V gene TRBV9; 7 nucleotides align to TRBD2. The V and J ends lost 5 bases and 4 bases, in that order; junction bases with no gene match: 7. Germline values: CDR1 SGDLS, CDR2 YYNGEE. The CDR3 has 14 amino acids. This chain's CDR3 is CASSPGGGPDTQYF. The CDR3, as DNA: TGTGCCAGCAGTCCGGGCGGGGGTCCAGATACGCAGTATTTT.

The chain combines TRBV7-2 with TRBJ1-4; a possible D gene is TRBD1 (6 bases). The CDR3 has 15 amino acids. Per the germline V gene, CDR1 is SGHTA and CDR2 is FQGNSA. The V end lost 2 bases, the J end lost 7 bases, and 14 bases lay between the germline ends. The CDR3 nucleotides read TGTGCCAGCAGCTTATCTGGGACAATGCGTGAAAAACTGTTTTTT. Its translation is CASSLSGTMREKLFF.

The chain links TRBV5-1 to TRBJ2-5, with TRBD2 as a possible D gene (5 bases). The CDR3 is 13 residues long. The V end was cut by 6 bases, the J end by 2 bases, with 11 bases between. Germline CDR1 reads SGHRS; CDR2 reads YFSETQ. The CDR3 bases are TGCGCCAGCAACGGAGGTAGTCAAGAGACCCAGTACTTC. Its protein is CASNGGSQETQYF.

This clone has a single count. This chain joins TRBV2 and TRBJ2-7; 11 nucleotides line up with TRBD2. The CDR3 consists of 18 residues. The germline gives CDR1 SNHLY, CDR2 FYNNEI. With 2 bases clipped from V and 0 bases from J, the junction kept 9 bases outside the gene matches. The CDR3 coding sequence is TGTGCCAGCAGTGAAATGGGGCTAGCGGGAGGTTTCTCCTACGAGCAGTACTTC. Amino acids: CASSEMGLAGGFSYEQYF.

Comment on this clone: This CDR3 is also generated by other DNA sequences in the sample. The gene calls are TRBV5-1 and TRBJ1-3; 7 bases match TRBD1. V gave up 3 bases and J gave up 2 bases; unmatched junction bases: 2. The CDR3 totals 14 residues. Germline CDR1 SGHRS, CDR2 YFSETQ. This CDR3 reads CASSSGTAGNTIYF. CDR3 sequence (DNA): TGCGCCAGCAGCTCTGGGACAGCTGGAAACACCATATATTTT.

The J gene is TRBJ1-1, the V gene TRBV30; tentatively, D is TRBD1 (6 bases). The germline V gene has CDR1 GTSNPN and CDR2 SVGIG (reference sequence). The CDR3 has 11 amino acids. Trimming pared 5 bases from V and 6 bases from J, leaving 10 bases between. CDR3 amino acids: CAWSRGAEAFF. CDR3 in DNA: TGTGCCTGGTCTAGGGGGGCTGAAGCTTTCTTT.

V gene TRBV11-3 combines with J gene TRBJ2-2, with D perhaps matching TRBD2 (5 bases). Trimming stripped 1 base from V and 6 bases from J, with 6 bases between. This CDR3 is 13 amino acids long. Germline V CDR1 and CDR2: SGHNT, YENEEA. The CDR3 spells CASSLVGAGELFF. The CDR3 DNA is TGTGCCAGCAGCTTAGTCGGGGCCGGGGAGCTGTTTTTT. Drawing the rest from reference TRBV11-3 and TRBJ2-2, the complete variable domain is EAGVVQSPRYKIIEKKQPVAFWCNPISGHNTLYWYLQNLGQGPELLIRYENEEAVDDSQLPKDRFSAERLKGVDSTLKIQPAELGDSAVYLCASSLVGAGELFFGEGSRLTVL.

The chain links TRBV7-9 to TRBJ2-7; no clear D. The V and J ends lost 3 bases and 0 bases respectively, with 6 bases between them. The CDR3 sequence is 13 residues long. Germline V gene lookup returns CDR1 SEHNR and CDR2 FQNEAQ (reference sequence). This CDR3 is CASSLGYSYEQYF. In DNA, the CDR3 is TGTGCCAGCAGCTTGGGGTACTCCTACGAGCAGTACTTC. The complete variable domain, with remaining parts taken from reference TRBV7-9 and TRBJ2-7, reads DTGVSQNPRHKITKRGQNVTFRCDPISEHNRLYWYRQTLGQGPEFLTYFQNEAQLEKSRLLSDRFSAERPKGSFSTLEIQRTEQGDSAMYLCASSLGYSYEQYFGPGTRLTVT.

V and J are TRBV6-6 and TRBJ1-4, with D maybe TRBD1 (5 bases). The CDR3 totals 13 residues. CDR1 is MNHNY, CDR2 SVGAGI, per germline (reference sequence). Trimming shortened V by 10 bases and J by 3 bases, and 12 bases separated the two germline ends. CDR3 bases: TGTGCCACCAAGGAAGGGGCTAATGAAAAACTGTTTTTT. Translated: CATKEGANEKLFF.

CDR3 region: CASSSSISYEQYF. CDR3 nucleotide sequence: TGTGCCAGCAGCTCCTCCATCTCCTACGAGCAGTACTTC. This rearrangement joins TRBV11-2 to TRBJ2-7, with D uncertain. CDR3 length: 13 residues. The V gene lost 4 bases and the J gene lost 0 bases, with 7 bases spanning the gap. Germline CDR1 SGHAT, CDR2 FQNNGV. The entire variable domain, with the rest obtained from reference TRBV11-2 and TRBJ2-7, is as follows: EAGVAQSPRYKIIEKRQSVAFWCNPISGHATLYWYQQILGQGPKLLIQFQNNGVVDDSQLPKDRFSAERLKGVDSTLKIQPAKLEDSAVYLCASSSSISYEQYFGPGTRLTVT.

This clone was observed a handful of times. The chain carries TRBV7-2 and TRBJ2-5; no firm D call. Per germline, CDR1 SGHTA and CDR2 FQGNSA. The CDR3 contains 13 residues. The V and J ends lost 5 bases and 5 bases respectively, with 12 bases between them. The CDR3 loop is CASSADLRETQYF. The CDR3 DNA sequence: TGTGCCAGCAGCGCGGACCTCCGGGAGACCCAGTACTTC.

The chain carries TRBV30 and TRBJ1-4, with D tentatively TRBD1 (5 bases). Germline V gene lookup returns CDR1 GTSNPN and CDR2 SVGIG (reference sequence). The CDR3 length is 16 residues. Trimming pared 1 base from V and 6 bases from J, leaving 18 bases between. The CDR3 DNA follows: TGTGCCTGGAGTGGGGGGGAAGCCAATACTTATGAAAAACTGTTTTTT. Translation gives CAWSGGEANTYEKLFF.

The chain links TRBV30 to TRBJ2-4; D is possibly TRBD2 (7 bases). The CDR3 is made up of 11 amino acids. The V end was cut by 2 bases, the J end by 15 bases, with 14 bases between. Per the germline V gene, CDR1 is GTSNPN and CDR2 is SVGIG (reference sequence). The CDR3 nucleotides are TGTGCCTGGAGTCCCGGGGGGCCCTGGTACTTC. Translated, it gives CAWSPGGPWYF.

The rearrangement links TRBV9 to TRBJ2-7; TRBD2 agrees at 11 bases. Germline V gives CDR1 SGDLS, CDR2 YYNGEE. The trim removed 4 bases at V and 0 bases at J, leaving 9 bases unmatched. The CDR3 is made up of 17 amino acids. This CDR3 is CASSPPGLADLSYEQYF. The CDR3 DNA reads TGTGCCAGCAGCCCTCCGGGACTAGCGGACCTCTCCTACGAGCAGTACTTC.

The chain joins TRBV6-5 to TRBJ2-1; D uncertain. Germline assignment: CDR1 MNHEY and CDR2 SVGAGI. The CDR3 is 16 amino acids. V gave up 2 bases and J gave up 8 bases, with 19 bases separating them. In DNA form, the CDR3 reads TGTGCCAGCAGTTACGGCGGTGGTGTGGCGGCGCATGAGCAGTTCTTC. This gives the protein CASSYGGGVAAHEQFF.